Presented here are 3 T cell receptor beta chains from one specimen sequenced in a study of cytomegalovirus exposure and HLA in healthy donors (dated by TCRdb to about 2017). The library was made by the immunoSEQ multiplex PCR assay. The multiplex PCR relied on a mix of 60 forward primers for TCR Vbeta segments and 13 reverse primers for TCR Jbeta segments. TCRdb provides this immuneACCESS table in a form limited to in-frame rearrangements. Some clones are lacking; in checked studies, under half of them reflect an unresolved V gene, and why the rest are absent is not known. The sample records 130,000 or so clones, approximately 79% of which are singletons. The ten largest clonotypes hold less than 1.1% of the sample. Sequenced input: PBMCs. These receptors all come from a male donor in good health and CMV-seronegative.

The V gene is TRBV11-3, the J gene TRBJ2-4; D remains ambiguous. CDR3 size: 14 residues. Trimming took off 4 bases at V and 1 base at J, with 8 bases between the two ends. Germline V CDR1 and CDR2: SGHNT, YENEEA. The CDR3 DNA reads TGTGCCAGCAGCTCCCCGTTCGCCAAAAACATTCAGTACTTC. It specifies CASSSPFAKNIQYF.

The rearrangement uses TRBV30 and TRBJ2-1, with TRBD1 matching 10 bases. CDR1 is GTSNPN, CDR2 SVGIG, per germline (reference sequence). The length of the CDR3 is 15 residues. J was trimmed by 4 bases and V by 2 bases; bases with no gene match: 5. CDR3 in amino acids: CAWSPGQGTYNEQFF. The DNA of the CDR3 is TGTGCCTGGAGTCCGGGACAGGGGACATACAATGAGCAGTTCTTC.

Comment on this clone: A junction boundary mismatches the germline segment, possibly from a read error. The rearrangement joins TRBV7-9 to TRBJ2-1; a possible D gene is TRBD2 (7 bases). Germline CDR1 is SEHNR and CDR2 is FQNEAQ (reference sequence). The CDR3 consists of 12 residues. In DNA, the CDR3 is TGTTCCAGCAGCGGGACACCCAATGAGCAGTTCTTC. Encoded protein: CSSSGTPNEQFF.